What follows is one TCR beta chain and its context. This specimen comes from a study of Ad26.COV2.S vaccination and SARS-CoV-2 variants. Study background: Ad26.COV2.S arm of COV1001 included the donor. Once or twice, 56 days apart, Ad26.COV2.S was delivered intramuscularly.

Documented treatment: around 19 received Ad26.COV2.S at low or high dose, single or two shots; five or six received placebo; per-sample allocation not given. The samples were gathered on day 63 after the first injection of vaccine or placebo. Vaccine was an Ad26 vector expressing Wuhan-strain SARS-CoV-2 spike. Trimming pared 2 bases from V and 2 bases from J, leaving 7 bases between. CDR3 length equals 13 residues. Germline V gives CDR1 SGHTA, CDR2 FQGNSA. TCRdb's table, derived via immunoSEQ multiplex PCR, lists solely in-frame clones and lacks some. The top ten clones hold 5% to 6.5% of a sample with fewer than 400,000 clones, around 90% of them seen once.

V gene TRBV7-2 combines with J gene TRBJ2-7, with a weak D call TRBD1 (6 bases). This receptor was taken from a person aged 18-65 years who received the Ad26.COV2.S COVID-19 vaccine or a placebo. This specimen was peripheral blood, taken in a trial of Ad26.COV2.S vaccine versus placebo. The CDR3 region is CASSLRGTYEQYF. The DNA of the CDR3 is TGTGCCAGCAGCTTAAGGGGGACCTACGAGCAGTACTTC.